The rows below give T cell receptor beta chains drawn from one sample of a study of T cell changes during pregnancy in multiple sclerosis. TCRdb's table, derived via immunoSEQ multiplex PCR, lists solely in-frame clones and lacks some. Seen here are some 99,000 clones, roughly 94% observed once, and the top ten hold about 2.3%. Sequencing used peripheral blood, obtained after pregnancy. The source of these receptors is a female donor in good health, enrolled as a control in a pregnancy study. The CDR3 runs from the conserved cysteine through the conserved F or W. D genes are given only for firm matches. Size is omitted from some rows. Given values are once, few, many or a class for expanded clones.

d_call	v_call	clone_size	cdr3_aa
.	TRBV7-9	.	CASSLGGQPAFF
.	TRBV7-8	once	CASSLARFVNTEAFF
.	TRBV9	.	CASSVVRGTIYF
.	TRBV28	.	CASTGDSILNEQFF
.	TRBV6-1	.	CASSESAGPQPQHF
TRBD1	TRBV27	.	CASSLLRGGLYNEQFF
.	TRBV19	.	CASSTGVGGMNEQFF
TRBD1	TRBV7-3	.	CASSPGGFEDTQYF
.	TRBV19	.	CASSTRVHNQPQHF
TRBD1	TRBV7-8	.	CASSLGQVVPENTGELFF
TRBD2	TRBV4-2	few	CASSRSGGFAGELFF
TRBD2	TRBV14	.	CASSQDQSSGNPEETQYF
.	TRBV1	.	CTSSQVPPLVAGGPGEQFF
TRBD2	TRBV19	.	CASGTSGTYEQYF
.	TRBV7-3	.	CASSLRGGHQNTEAFF
.	TRBV7-9	few	CASSSSPRDLRVGTDTQYF
.	TRBV5-1	once	CASSLSQITGELFF
.	TRBV18	.	CASSQRLENYGYTF
TRBD1	TRBV6-5	.	CASSYRTGNSPLHF